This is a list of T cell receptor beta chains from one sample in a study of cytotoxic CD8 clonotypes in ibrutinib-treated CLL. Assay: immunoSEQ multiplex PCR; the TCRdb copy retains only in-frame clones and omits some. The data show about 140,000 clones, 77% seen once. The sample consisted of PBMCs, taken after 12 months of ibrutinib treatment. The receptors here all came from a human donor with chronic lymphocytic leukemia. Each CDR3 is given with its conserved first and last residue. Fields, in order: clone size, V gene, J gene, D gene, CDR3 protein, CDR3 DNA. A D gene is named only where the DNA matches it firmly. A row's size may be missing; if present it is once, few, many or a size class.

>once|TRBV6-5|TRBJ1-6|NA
CASRFDGNSPLHF
TGTGCCAGCAGATTTGACGGTAATTCACCCCTCCACTTT
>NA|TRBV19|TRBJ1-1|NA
CASSRFDRTRMNTEAFF
TGTGCCAGTAGTAGATTTGACAGAACGCGGATGAACACTGAAGCTTTCTTT
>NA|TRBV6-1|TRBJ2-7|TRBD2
CASRRGLASSEQYF
TGTGCCAGCAGGCGGGGACTAGCGTCTTCAGAGCAGTACTTC
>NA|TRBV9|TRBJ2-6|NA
CASSTRGGLSGANVLTF
TGTGCCAGCAGCACCCGAGGAGGGCTCTCTGGGGCCAACGTCCTGACTTTC
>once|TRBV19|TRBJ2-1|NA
CASSIDSSYNEQFF
TGTGCCAGTAGTATTGATAGCTCCTACAATGAGCAGTTCTTC
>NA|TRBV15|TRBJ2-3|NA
CATSPGTLSSPDTQYF
TGTGCCACCAGTCCCGGGACGCTTAGCTCTCCAGATACGCAGTATTTT
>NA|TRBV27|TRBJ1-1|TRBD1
CASRYKTGRDMNTEAFF
TGTGCCAGCAGATACAAGACAGGGAGGGACATGAACACTGAAGCTTTCTTT
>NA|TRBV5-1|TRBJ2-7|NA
CASSLDGLSYEQYF
TGCGCCAGCAGCTTGGACGGACTCTCCTACGAGCAGTACTTC
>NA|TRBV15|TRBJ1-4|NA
CATSTRQTTNEKLFF
TGTGCCACCAGCACGAGACAGACAACTAATGAAAAACTGTTTTTT
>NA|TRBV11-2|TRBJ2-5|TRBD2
CASSPSGWEGETQYF
TGTGCCAGCAGCCCCAGTGGGTGGGAGGGGGAGACCCAGTACTTC
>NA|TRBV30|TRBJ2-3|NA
CAWSRDSIGTDTQYF
TGTGCCTGGAGTCGGGACTCAATAGGCACAGATACGCAGTATTTT
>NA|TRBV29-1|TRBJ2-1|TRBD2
CSVSGGAVNEQFF
TGCAGCGTTAGCGGGGGGGCCGTAAATGAGCAGTTCTTC
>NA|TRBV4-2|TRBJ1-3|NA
CASSRPDSGGNTIYF
TGTGCCAGCAGCCGACCCGACAGTGGTGGAAACACCATATATTTT
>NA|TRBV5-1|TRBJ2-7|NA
CASSLLRGTYEQYF
TGCGCCAGCAGCTTGCTCCGTGGGACCTACGAGCAGTACTTC
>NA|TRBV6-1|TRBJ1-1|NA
CASSEVGGTEAFF
TGTGCCAGCAGTGAAGTCGGGGGCACTGAAGCTTTCTTT
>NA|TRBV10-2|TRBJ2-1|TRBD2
CASGRRTSGSIDEQFF
TGCGCCAGCGGCAGAAGGACTAGCGGGAGTATCGATGAGCAGTTCTTC
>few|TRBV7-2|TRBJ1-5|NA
CASSQAGGASQPQHF
TGTGCCAGCAGCCAGGCCGGGGGCGCTTCGCAGCCCCAGCATTTT
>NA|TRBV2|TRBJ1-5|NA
CASKIGTGSNQPQHF
TGTGCCAGCAAAATCGGAACAGGGAGCAATCAGCCCCAGCATTTT
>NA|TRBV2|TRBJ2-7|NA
CASRPRGQSYEQYF
TGTGCCAGCAGACCCCGCGGACAGAGTTACGAGCAGTACTTC
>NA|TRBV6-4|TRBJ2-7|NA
CASSEAGSPYEQYF
TGTGCCAGCAGTGAAGCGGGCAGCCCCTACGAGCAGTACTTC
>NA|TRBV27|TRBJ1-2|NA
CASSWAGGSDYGYTF
TGTGCCAGCAGCTGGGCGGGGGGCTCGGACTATGGCTACACCTTC
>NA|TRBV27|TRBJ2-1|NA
CASSGSSYNEQFF
TGTGCCAGCAGCGGTTCGTCCTACAATGAGCAGTTCTTC
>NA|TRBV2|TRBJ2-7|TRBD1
CASSEGTGSNEQYF
TGTGCCAGCAGTGAAGGGACAGGTTCTAACGAGCAGTACTTC
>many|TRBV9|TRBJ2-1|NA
CASSTTGSPQSEQFF
TGTGCCAGCAGCACAACAGGGTCACCTCAATCTGAGCAGTTCTTC
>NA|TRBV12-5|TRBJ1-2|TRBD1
CASGIPGQGIFDNRTNYGYTF
TGTGCTAGTGGCATTCCGGGACAGGGAATTTTCGACAACCGTACTAACTATGGCTACACCTTC
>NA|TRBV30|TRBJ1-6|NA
CAWSTGGSPLHF
TGTGCCTGGAGTACCGGGGGTTCACCCCTCCACTTT
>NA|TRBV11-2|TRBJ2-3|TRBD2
CASSLMSSGATDTQYF
TGTGCCAGCAGCTTAATGTCTAGCGGGGCCACAGATACGCAGTATTTT